These T cell receptor beta chains were read from a single sample in a study of shared clonotypes between healthy human individuals. Data came from immunoSEQ multiplex PCR; TCRdb stores just in-frame clones and leaves some out. Of 950,000 to 1,300,000 clones listed, more than 60% are singletons. Sequencing was performed on memory CD4+ T cells sorted from blood. The origin of the receptors is a man between 18 and 35 years old in good health. The CDR3 runs from the conserved cysteine through the conserved F or W. D genes are given only for firm matches. The size of a clone is reported for some rows only, either as once, few or many, or as a class for expanded clones.

clone_size d_call j_call v_call cdr3_aa cdr3_nt
many TRBD1 TRBJ2-7 TRBV5-4 CASSPTGTGTYEQYF TGTGCCAGCAGCCCTACCGGGACAGGGACCTACGAGCAGTACTTC
NA NA TRBJ2-5 TRBV20-1 CSVVLLGTQYF TGCAGTGTTGTACTGCTGGGGACCCAGTACTTC
few NA TRBJ1-1 TRBV5-1 CASSLAGDGVTEAFF TGCGCCAGCAGCTTGGCCGGGGATGGGGTCACTGAAGCTTTCTTT
once NA TRBJ1-5 TRBV6-5 CASSTGFNQPQHF TGTGCCAGCAGTACAGGGTTTAATCAGCCCCAGCATTTT
NA TRBD1 TRBJ2-2 TRBV27 CASSPRTGTTGELFF TGTGCCAGCAGTCCCCGGACAGGGACCACCGGGGAGCTGTTTTTT
once NA TRBJ1-2 TRBV5-4 CASSSGQGNYGYTF TGTGCCAGCAGCTCAGGCCAGGGGAACTATGGCTACACCTTC
NA TRBD1 TRBJ1-1 TRBV4-3 CASSQDRGGNYGTEAFF TGCGCCAGCAGCCAAGATAGAGGGGGCAACTACGGCACTGAAGCTTTCTTT
NA TRBD1 TRBJ2-7 TRBV30 CAWSTGSSYEQYF TGTGCCTGGTCGACAGGGAGCTCCTACGAGCAGTACTTC
NA NA TRBJ2-1 TRBV7-9 CASSLYGSYNEQFF TGTGCCAGCAGCTTATATGGCTCCTACAATGAGCAGTTCTTC
NA TRBD2 TRBJ2-3 TRBV2 CASSERAGGRTDTQYF TGTGCCAGCAGTGAAAGGGCGGGAGGGAGGACAGATACGCAGTATTTT
NA NA TRBJ2-6 TRBV5-1 CASSLQRPGANVLTF TGCGCCAGCAGCTTACAGAGACCTGGGGCCAACGTCCTGACTTTC
NA NA TRBJ2-1 TRBV23-1 CASSHAWDCSSYNEQFF TGCGCCAGCAGTCACGCATGGGACTGCAGCTCCTACAATGAGCAGTTCTTC
NA NA TRBJ2-5 TRBV5-1 CASSLTGQNQETQYF TGCGCCAGCAGCTTGACCGGGCAGAACCAAGAGACCCAGTACTTC
NA NA TRBJ2-7 TRBV2 CASSEPASYEQYF TGTGCCAGCAGTGAGCCGGCATCCTACGAGCAGTACTTC
few TRBD1 TRBJ1-5 TRBV6-1 CASSGDRDQPQHF TGTGCCAGCAGTGGGGACAGGGATCAGCCCCAGCATTTT
NA NA TRBJ1-1 TRBV5-1 CASSRAGGQGTEAFF TGCGCCAGCAGCCGTGCCGGGGGACAAGGGACTGAAGCTTTCTTT
NA TRBD2 TRBJ2-1 TRBV5-1 CASSSGGALNEQFF TGCGCCAGCAGCTCCGGGGGGGCCTTGAATGAGCAGTTCTTC